This T cell receptor beta chain is from a study of T cells after yellow fever vaccination. Notes on the study in general: The secondary response showed a weaker magnitude and a faster peak, day 5 versus 15. Re-detected after boosting: most primary clones, 96% of CD4 and about 85% of CD8. There was a possibility that FACS-sorted repertoires contained abundant clonotypes contaminating from the bulk population.

The TCR cDNA carried a universal primer site and UMIs from 5'RACE template switching. TCRdb independently ran MiXCR on the 5' RACE reads; one entry per CDR3 protein. The sample holds 250,000 to 350,000 distinct CDR3 sequences, approximately 4% seen once. This clonotype has a handful of counts. Antigen specificity is unknown. Compared with germline, one end of the junction differs, possibly owing to a read error. Germline V CDR1 and CDR2: SSHAT, FNYEAQ (reference sequence). The CDR3 contains 15 residues. This sequence originates from a young man who received the YFV17D yellow fever vaccine. This chain links TRBV7-7 with TRBJ2-5, with D possibly matching TRBD2 (6 bases). This specimen was PBMCs, taken 15 days after the yellow fever booster vaccination. In DNA, the CDR3 is TGTGCTAGCAGCTTAATGGCGGGGCCGCAAGAGACCCAGTACTTC. Its translation: CASSLMAGPQETQYF. The whole variable domain, filled in from reference TRBV7-7 and TRBJ2-5, reads GAGVSQSPRYKVTKRGQDVTLRCDPISSHATLYWYQQALGQGPEFLTYFNYEAQPDKSGLPSDRFSAERPEGSISTLTIQRTEQRDSAMYRCASSLMAGPQETQYFGPGTRLLVL.